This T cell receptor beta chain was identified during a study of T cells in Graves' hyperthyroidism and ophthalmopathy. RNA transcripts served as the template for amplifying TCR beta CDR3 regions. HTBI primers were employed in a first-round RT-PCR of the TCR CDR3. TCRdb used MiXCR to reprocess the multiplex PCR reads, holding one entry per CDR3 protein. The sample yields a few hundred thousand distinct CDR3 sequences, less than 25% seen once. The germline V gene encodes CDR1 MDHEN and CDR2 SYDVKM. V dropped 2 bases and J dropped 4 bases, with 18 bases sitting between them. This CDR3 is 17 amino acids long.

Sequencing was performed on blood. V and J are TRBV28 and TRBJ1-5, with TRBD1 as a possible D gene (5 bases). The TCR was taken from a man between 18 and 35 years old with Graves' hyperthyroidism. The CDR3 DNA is TGTGCCAGCAGTTTACCGCCCGGACACCAAATGAATCAGCCCCAGCATTTT. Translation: CASSLPPGHQMNQPQHF. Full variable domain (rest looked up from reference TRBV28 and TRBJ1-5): DVKVTQSSRYLVKRTGEKVFLECVQDMDHENMFWYRQDPGLGLRLIYFSYDVKMKEKGDIPEGYSVSREKKERFSLILESASTNQTSMYLCASSLPPGHQMNQPQHFGDGTRLSIL.